The entry below describes one T cell receptor (beta chain). Antigen specificity is unknown. At the time of sampling, donors were nominally healthy, though unrecorded immune exposures were likely. Primers for the PCR totalled 60 Vbeta and 13 Jbeta. Sequencing used immunoSEQ multiplex PCR; TCRdb keeps in-frame clones, though not all of them. The sample records 60,000 to 75,000 clones, approximately 75% being singletons. This CDR3 is built from 14 residues. Trimming took 4 bases from V and 0 from J, leaving 12 bases between them. Looked up from germline, CDR1 is SQVTM and CDR2 is ANQGSEA. The data belong to a study of cytomegalovirus exposure and HLA in healthy donors. Study at large: Unique TCR beta sequences numbering some 120 million came from around 180 million T cells in an earlier analysis.

General study points: Most TCR sequences were rare, but some public TCRs occurred in many donors. Reportedly, a later analysis found an Asian-associated ancestry cluster had fewer N-insertions than the roughly 700-donor mean.

Sequenced input: PBMCs. This receptor was obtained from a woman aged 40 to 55 in good health and CMV-seropositive. V gene TRBV29-1 combines with J gene TRBJ1-1; D is possibly TRBD1 (6 bases). CDR3 nucleotides: TGCAGCGTTGTGAAGGGACAATTGAACACTGAAGCTTTCTTT. Encoded protein: CSVVKGQLNTEAFF.